The 8 T cell receptor beta chains presented below share a single source sample, sequenced in a study of blood T cell repertoires in COVID-19. Method: immunoSEQ multiplex PCR; TCRdb's copy keeps in-frame clones and lacks some. The repertoire has 80,000 to 95,000 clones, roughly nine tenths of them found once; the top ten carry roughly 1.8%. Source material: peripheral blood. All receptors come from a human donor with active COVID-19. The donor label of this sample is uncertain.

The V call is TRBV5-4, the J call TRBJ1-6, with D possibly being TRBD1 (5 bases). Trimming removed 2 bases from V and 8 bases from J, with 14 bases in between. This CDR3 comprises 15 residues. Germline lookup yields CDR1 SGHNT and CDR2 YYREEE (reference sequence). The CDR3 coding sequence is TGTGCCAGCAGCTTCACCAGGGATCTCGATTCACCCCTCCACTTT. Translated, it gives CASSFTRDLDSPLHF.

V is TRBV6-5 and J is TRBJ2-7, with 8 bases fitting TRBD2. Per germline, CDR1 MNHEY and CDR2 SVGAGI. The CDR3 sequence is 14 residues long. With 8 bases clipped from V and 2 bases from J, the junction kept 8 bases outside the gene matches. DNA for the CDR3: TGTGCCAGCCAGCCACGGGGGGGTCCCTACGAGCAGTACTTC. Translation gives CASQPRGGPYEQYF.

The gene calls are TRBV6-4 and TRBJ2-1, with 12 bases lining up with TRBD2. The ends lost 0 bases at V and 8 bases at J; junction bases unmatched: 14. Germline CDR1 is MRHNA and CDR2 is SNTAGT. The CDR3 contains 19 residues. The CDR3 loop is CASSDSPSGGAPEGDEQFF. CDR3 bases: TGTGCCAGCAGTGACTCGCCTAGCGGGGGGGCCCCCGAGGGAGATGAGCAGTTCTTC.

The chain recombines TRBV29-1 with TRBJ1-1, with D unresolved. This CDR3 has 13 amino acids. CDR1 SQVTM and CDR2 ANQGSEA come from the germline V gene. V was cut by 5 bases and J by 1 base, with 11 bases left in between. The CDR3 here is CSVFPEKNTEAFF. CDR3 coding DNA: TGCAGCGTTTTCCCCGAGAAGAACACTGAAGCTTTCTTT.

The chain has TRBV5-4 and TRBJ1-1; D is perhaps TRBD1 (5 bases). The CDR3 sequence is 16 residues long. Deletions cut 3 bases from V and 1 base from J, with 16 bases between. CDR1 and CDR2 (germline): SGHNT, YYREEE (reference sequence). CDR3 amino acids: CASSWDGGYRNTEAFF. The CDR3 nucleotides are TGTGCCAGCAGCTGGGACGGGGGGTATAGGAACACTGAAGCTTTCTTT.

The chain has TRBV18 and TRBJ1-4; the D gene is possibly TRBD1 (6 bases). Trimming stripped 3 bases from V and 0 bases from J, with 14 bases between. The CDR3 sequence is 17 residues long. Germline V CDR1 and CDR2: KGHSH, LQKENI. The CDR3 loop is CASSPSGQLATNEKLFF. The CDR3 bases are TGTGCCAGCTCACCCTCTGGACAGCTCGCAACTAATGAAAAACTGTTTTTT.

The CDR3 loop is CASSDKQGRDRGSTEAFF. The CDR3 DNA reads TGTGCCAGCAGTGACAAGCAGGGCCGGGACAGGGGATCCACTGAAGCTTTCTTT. The chain recombines TRBV6-4 with TRBJ1-1; 10 nucleotides agree with TRBD1. V shed 2 bases and J 4 bases; nucleotides not matched to a gene: 13. This CDR3 region has 18 residues. Germline V gene lookup returns CDR1 MRHNA and CDR2 SNTAGT.

This chain connects TRBV5-4 to TRBJ2-5; TRBD1 aligns across 9 bases. Germline trimming cut 5 bases from V and 5 bases from J; bases unmatched to any gene: 7. The CDR3 extends over 14 amino acids. Germline CDR1 reads SGHNT; CDR2 reads YYREEE (reference sequence). CDR3 bases: TGTGCCAGCAGTTCGGGACAGGGAGGGGAGACCCAGTACTTC. It encodes CASSSGQGGETQYF.